This TCR beta chain was captured in a study of T cell responses to AZD1222 COVID-19 vaccine. The protocol was immunoSEQ multiplex PCR, while the TCRdb copy is restricted to in-frame clones and leaves out a portion. This sample has some 150,000 clones, with approximately 94% found just once. Trimming removed 1 base at V and 4 bases at J, with 13 bases between. There are 14 residues in the CDR3. Germline CDR1 and CDR2: GTSNPN and SVGIG (reference sequence). This receptor was obtained from an adult in good health. The gene calls are TRBV30 and TRBJ2-5, with no clear D. The sample here was peripheral blood, taken on day 0 of AZD1222 vaccination. Here the CDR3 reads CAWSEESSGETQYF. The CDR3 DNA is TGTGCCTGGAGTGAGGAGTCATCGGGAGAGACCCAGTACTTC.